The TCR beta chain described here comes from a study of T-cell memory formation after mild COVID-19. Whole-study context: TCR clusters largely stayed donor specific. Study-wide points: A subset of responding clones appeared in pre-infection memory, suggesting cross-reactive memory joined. A second wave expanding day 15 to 37 was CD4+-biased; contracting clones were balanced.

This CDR3 is built from 13 residues. This clonotype occurred a few times. As yet, its antigen is unknown. Constant-segment primers and 5'RACE yielded cDNA libraries for TCR alpha and TCR beta, each carrying sample barcodes and UMIs. Each CDR3 protein gets one entry after TCRdb re-called the 5' RACE reads with MiXCR. The table has around 250,000 distinct CDR3 sequences, roughly a sixth seen once. The chain links TRBV21-1 to TRBJ2-7; TRBD1 reflects the table's D call only, with no check against the DNA. TRBV21-1 is classified as a pseudogene. The specimen sequenced was PBMCs or a T cell subset sorted from them (not recorded which). The receptor's source is a man younger than 35 who had mild COVID-19 (a few samples of this study predate the infection). Cell type and time point are not known. The CDR3 DNA reads TGTGCCAGCACCCTGACCCCATGGCACGAGCAGTACTTC. This sequence encodes CASTLTPWHEQYF.